The 10 T cell receptor beta chains presented below share a single source sample, sequenced in a study of T cells after yellow fever vaccination. MiXCR was run by TCRdb on the 5' RACE reads, yielding one entry per CDR3 protein. Counted here are hundreds of thousands of distinct CDR3 sequences, 8.5% to 10% occurring once; the ten biggest clones make up approximately 19%. Specimen: PBMCs, collected on the day of the first yellow fever vaccination. The receptors come from a man aged 18-30 years who received the YFV17D yellow fever vaccine.

This clonotype was detected only a few times. The rearrangement uses TRBV21-1 and TRBJ2-7; TRBD1 is the table's D call, not checked against the DNA. TRBV21-1 is shown as a pseudogene. The CDR3 contains 14 residues. The CDR3 coding sequence is TGTGCCAGCAACCGGGACAGGGGTTTTTACGAGCAGTACGTC. Protein: CASNRDRGFYEQYV.

This clonotype was seen at least ten times. J is TRBJ1-6 and V is TRBV6-2 or TRBV6-3, with D hard to call. The germline V gene encodes CDR1 MNHEY and CDR2 SVGEGT. Trimming pared 8 bases from V and 6 bases from J, leaving 23 bases between. CDR3 size: 17 residues. The chain's CDR3 is CASGPRLTSGVNSPLHF. In nucleotides, the CDR3 is TGTGCCAGCGGGCCACGTCTTACGTCCGGGGTTAATTCACCCCTCCACTTT.

In this sample, this clonotype turned up many times. This sequence joins TRBV6-2 or TRBV6-3 and TRBJ2-7, with 8 bases identical to TRBD2. The trim removed 2 bases at V and 3 bases at J, leaving 6 bases unmatched. Germline V gene data show CDR1 as MNHEY and CDR2 as SVGEGT. This CDR3 has 15 residues. The CDR3 reads CASSYPTSGHYEQYF. CDR3 DNA: TGTGCCAGCAGTTACCCTACTAGCGGACACTACGAGCAGTACTTC.

The chain couples TRBV11-2 to TRBJ2-5, with 7 bases lining up with TRBD1. The CDR3 covers 14 residues. The germline V gene has CDR1 SGHAT and CDR2 FQNNGV. The ends lost 6 bases at V and 5 bases at J; junction bases unmatched: 9. CDR3 residues: CASSLWSGQETQYF. Here the CDR3 DNA reads TGTGCCAGCAGTCTATGGTCGGGACAGGAGACCCAGTACTTC.

This clonotype occurred many times. The chain joins TRBV4-1 to TRBJ1-2, with TRBD1 as a possible D gene (5 bases). The CDR3 extends over 16 amino acids. The V end lost 3 bases, the J end lost 4 bases, and 18 bases lay between the germline ends. CDR1 is MGHRA, CDR2 YSYEKL, per germline. The CDR3 nucleotides read TGCGCCAGCAGCCAGGGCCGGGGGACGGCGGTCTATGGCTACACCTTC. It encodes CASSQGRGTAVYGYTF.

The chain combines TRBV5-1 with TRBJ2-2, with unresolved D. The V and J ends lost 1 base and 8 bases respectively, with 6 bases between them. The CDR3 totals 12 residues. Germline V gene sequence: CDR1 SGHRS, CDR2 YFSETQ. CDR3 DNA sequence: TGCGCCAGCAGCTTGATGGAAGGGGAGCTGTTTTTT. This encodes CASSLMEGELFF.

The V and J genes are TRBV7-2 and TRBJ2-2; D gene unclear. The CDR3 is made up of 13 amino acids. From germline, CDR1 is SGHTA and CDR2 FQGNSA. Trimming removed 1 base from V and 6 bases from J, with 6 bases in between. CDR3 sequence reads: CASSLEYAGELFF. The CDR3 DNA sequence: TGTGCCAGCAGCTTAGAGTACGCCGGGGAGCTGTTTTTT.

This clonotype was seen at least ten times. J is TRBJ1-1 and V is TRBV4-1; TRBD1 might be the D (5 bases). This CDR3 is built from 14 residues. The V end lost 0 bases, the J end lost 8 bases, and 13 bases lay between the germline ends. Germline loops: CDR1 MGHRA, CDR2 YSYEKL. In DNA, the CDR3 is TGCGCCAGCAGCCAAGATAATCCAGAGGGGGAAGCTTTCTTT. Amino acids: CASSQDNPEGEAFF.

In its sample, this clonotype was seen many times. The rearrangement uses TRBV5-6 and TRBJ1-4; maybe TRBD1 (5 bases). The CDR3 length is 15 residues. V was cut by 2 bases and J by 7 bases, with 15 bases left in between. The V gene's germline CDR1 is SGHDT and CDR2 YYEEEE. DNA for the CDR3: TGTGCCAGCAGCTTCTTATCCAGGGACGGTGAAAAACTGTTTTTT. Translated: CASSFLSRDGEKLFF.

This clonotype was observed a few times. The rearrangement uses TRBV7-9 and TRBJ2-7; tentatively, D is TRBD1 or TRBD2 (5 bases each). Germline assignment: CDR1 SEHNR and CDR2 FQNEAQ (reference sequence). Trimming removed 5 bases at V and 0 bases at J, with 14 bases between. There are 15 residues in the CDR3. The DNA of the CDR3 is TGTGCCAGCAGCCAAACCGGGACGGTCTCCTACGAGCAGTACTTC. Encoded protein: CASSQTGTVSYEQYF.